The rows below give T cell receptor beta chains drawn from one sample of a study of blood T cell repertoires in COVID-19. Libraries were prepared by immunoSEQ multiplex PCR; TCRdb keeps only in-frame clonotypes and omits some of them. The sample lists 350,000 to 450,000 clones; around 85% were seen once. The sequenced material came from peripheral blood. Source of these receptors: a woman aged 18 to 35 with acute or convalescent COVID-19. Both conserved end residues are part of each CDR3.

V	J	CDR3
TRBV5-1	TRBJ1-1	CASSSGTFSYTEAFF
TRBV7-9	TRBJ2-1	CASSLGGTGSGNEQFF
TRBV29-1	TRBJ1-2	CSAATGDGYTF
TRBV19	TRBJ2-7	CASSIDQGIIREQYF
TRBV29-1	TRBJ2-7	CSVERQGRTYEQYF
TRBV19	TRBJ1-4	CASCLTAGTGGEKLFF
TRBV7-8	TRBJ2-1	CASSISGSSYNEQFF
TRBV29-1	TRBJ1-2	CSVERQDNYGYTF
TRBV19	TRBJ1-2	CASSETGSYGYTF
TRBV28	TRBJ2-2	CASSVTSGYTGELFF
TRBV21-1	TRBJ2-7	CASSGQRSAISYEQYF
TRBV7-3	TRBJ2-2	CASSAPGTGGTGELFF
TRBV9	TRBJ1-1	CASSATTGTGANTEAFF
TRBV24-1	TRBJ2-2	CATSDRLAGATGELFF
TRBV2	TRBJ1-2	CASTPDSPYGYTF
TRBV5-5	TRBJ1-1	CASSLYFDSMNTEAFF
TRBV4-2	TRBJ2-5	CASSHPGLAVQETQYF
TRBV6-5	TRBJ2-3	CASRGQGTDTQYF
TRBV12-5	TRBJ1-4	CASGFGDAANEKLFF
TRBV6-5	TRBJ1-6	CASRSGTQKFTLHF
TRBV27	TRBJ2-1	CASSLSGGGNYNEQFF
TRBV18	TRBJ1-4	CASSPDRAPNEKLFF
TRBV28	TRBJ2-3	CASSVSGRAVIAWYF
TRBV29-1	TRBJ2-1	CSVEGQASYNEQFF
TRBV9	TRBJ2-3	CASSVWDRGGGTDTQYF
TRBV2	TRBJ1-3	CASSGYRSPSGNTIYF
TRBV3-1/TRBV3-2	TRBJ2-5	CASSPRDLQGRETQYF
TRBV5-8	TRBJ2-7	CASSYGTSGFYEQYF
TRBV7-9	TRBJ1-2	CASSSYSNYGYTF
TRBV7-9	TRBJ2-7	CASSLADGLAWGYEQYF
TRBV27	TRBJ2-7	CASSKGSERLDQYF
TRBV7-9	TRBJ2-3	CASSLRGRGSDTQYF
TRBV19	TRBJ1-5	CASSISGNQPQHF
TRBV25-1	TRBJ2-1	CASSGGQGHYNEQFF
TRBV6-5	TRBJ2-1	CASRVAGGRDEQFF
TRBV28	TRBJ2-7	CASSWDRGSYEQYF
TRBV5-1	TRBJ2-7	CASSELRGAHEQYF
TRBV11-2	TRBJ2-1	CASSVARGTRKYNEQFF
TRBV24-1	TRBJ2-5	CATSDSEGVGETQYF
TRBV5-5	TRBJ2-3	CASSLDGSDTDTQYF
TRBV28	TRBJ1-1	CASSLWGRGQVNTEAFF